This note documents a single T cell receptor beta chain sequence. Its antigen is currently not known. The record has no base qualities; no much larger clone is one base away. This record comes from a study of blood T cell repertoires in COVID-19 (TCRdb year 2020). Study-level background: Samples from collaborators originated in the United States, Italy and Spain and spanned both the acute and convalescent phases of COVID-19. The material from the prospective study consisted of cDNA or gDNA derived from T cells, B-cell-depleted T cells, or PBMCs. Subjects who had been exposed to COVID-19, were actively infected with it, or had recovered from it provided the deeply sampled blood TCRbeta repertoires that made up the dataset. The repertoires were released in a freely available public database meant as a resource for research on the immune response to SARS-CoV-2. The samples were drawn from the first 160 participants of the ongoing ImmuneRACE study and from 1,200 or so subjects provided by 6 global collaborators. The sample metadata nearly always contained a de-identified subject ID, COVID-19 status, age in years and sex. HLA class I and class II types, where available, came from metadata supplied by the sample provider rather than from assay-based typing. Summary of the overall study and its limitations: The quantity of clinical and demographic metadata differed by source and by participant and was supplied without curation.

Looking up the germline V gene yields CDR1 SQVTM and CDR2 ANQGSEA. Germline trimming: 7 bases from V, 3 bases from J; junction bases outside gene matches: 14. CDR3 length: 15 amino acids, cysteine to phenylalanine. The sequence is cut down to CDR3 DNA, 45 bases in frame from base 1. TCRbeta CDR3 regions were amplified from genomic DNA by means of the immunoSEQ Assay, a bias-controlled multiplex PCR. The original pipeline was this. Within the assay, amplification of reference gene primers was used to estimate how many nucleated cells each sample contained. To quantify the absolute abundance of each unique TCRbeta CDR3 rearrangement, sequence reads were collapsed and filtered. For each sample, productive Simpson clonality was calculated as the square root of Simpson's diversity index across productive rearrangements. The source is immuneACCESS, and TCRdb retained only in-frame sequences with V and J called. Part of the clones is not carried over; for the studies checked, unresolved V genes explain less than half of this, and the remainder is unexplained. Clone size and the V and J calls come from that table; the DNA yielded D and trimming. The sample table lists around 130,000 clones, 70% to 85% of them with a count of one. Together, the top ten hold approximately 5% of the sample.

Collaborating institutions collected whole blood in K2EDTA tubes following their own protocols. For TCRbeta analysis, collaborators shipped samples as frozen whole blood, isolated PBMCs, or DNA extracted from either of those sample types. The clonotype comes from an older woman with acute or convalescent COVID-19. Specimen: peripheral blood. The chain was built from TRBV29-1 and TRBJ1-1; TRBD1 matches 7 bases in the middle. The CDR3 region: CSAEEEGAPDTEAFF. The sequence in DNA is TGCAGCGCGGAGGAGGAGGGGGCGCCGGACACTGAAGCTTTCTTT.